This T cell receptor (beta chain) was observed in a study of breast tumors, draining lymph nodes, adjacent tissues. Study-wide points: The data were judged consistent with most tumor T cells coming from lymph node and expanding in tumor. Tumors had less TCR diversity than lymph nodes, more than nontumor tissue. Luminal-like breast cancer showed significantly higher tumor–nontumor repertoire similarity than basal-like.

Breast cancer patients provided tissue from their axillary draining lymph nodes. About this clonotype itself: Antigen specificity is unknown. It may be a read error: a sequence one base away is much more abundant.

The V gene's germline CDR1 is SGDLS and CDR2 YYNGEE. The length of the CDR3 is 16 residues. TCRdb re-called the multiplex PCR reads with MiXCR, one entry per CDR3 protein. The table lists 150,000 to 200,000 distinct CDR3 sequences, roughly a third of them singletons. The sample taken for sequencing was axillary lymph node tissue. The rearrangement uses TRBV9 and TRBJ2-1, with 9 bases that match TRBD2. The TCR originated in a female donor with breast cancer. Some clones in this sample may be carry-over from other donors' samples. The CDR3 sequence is CASTSRLTSGYNAQFF. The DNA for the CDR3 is TGTGCCAGCACCTCACGTCTGACTAGCGGCTACAATGCGCAGTTCTTC.